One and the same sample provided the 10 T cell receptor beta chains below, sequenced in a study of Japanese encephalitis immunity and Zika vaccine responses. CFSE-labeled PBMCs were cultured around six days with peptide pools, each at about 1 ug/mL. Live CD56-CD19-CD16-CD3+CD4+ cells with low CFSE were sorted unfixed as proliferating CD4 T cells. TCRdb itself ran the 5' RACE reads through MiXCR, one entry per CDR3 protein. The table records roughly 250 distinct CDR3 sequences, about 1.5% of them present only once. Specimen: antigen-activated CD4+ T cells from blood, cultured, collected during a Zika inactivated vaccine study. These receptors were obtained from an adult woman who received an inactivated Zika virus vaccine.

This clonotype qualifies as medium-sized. The CDR3 coding sequence is TGTGCCAGCAGCTTGGTAAGGAACACTGAAGCTTTCTTT. Its translation: CASSLVRNTEAFF. The J gene is TRBJ1-1, the V gene TRBV5-4; D is ambiguous. Germline assignment: CDR1 SGHNT and CDR2 YYREEE (reference sequence). This CDR3 spans 13 amino acids. Trimming pared 0 bases from V and 1 base from J, leaving 4 bases between.

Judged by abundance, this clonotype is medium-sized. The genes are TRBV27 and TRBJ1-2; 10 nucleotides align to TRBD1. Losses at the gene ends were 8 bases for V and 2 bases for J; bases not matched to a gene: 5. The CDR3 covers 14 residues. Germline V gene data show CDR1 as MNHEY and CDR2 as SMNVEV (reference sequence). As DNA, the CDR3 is TGTGCCAGCTCGGGACAGGGGCGAAACTATGGCTACACCTTC. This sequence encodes CASSGQGRNYGYTF.

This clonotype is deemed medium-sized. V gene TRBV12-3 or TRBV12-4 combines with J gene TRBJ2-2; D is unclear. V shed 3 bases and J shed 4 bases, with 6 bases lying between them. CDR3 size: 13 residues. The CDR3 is CASSFLFTGELFF. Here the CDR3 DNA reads TGTGCCAGCAGTTTTCTATTCACCGGGGAGCTGTTTTTT.

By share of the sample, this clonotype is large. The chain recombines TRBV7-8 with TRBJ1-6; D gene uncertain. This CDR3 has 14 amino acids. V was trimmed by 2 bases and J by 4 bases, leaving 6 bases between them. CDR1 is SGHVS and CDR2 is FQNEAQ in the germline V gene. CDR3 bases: TGTGCCAGCAGCTTACCGGGGTATAATTCACCCCTCCACTTT. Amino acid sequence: CASSLPGYNSPLHF.

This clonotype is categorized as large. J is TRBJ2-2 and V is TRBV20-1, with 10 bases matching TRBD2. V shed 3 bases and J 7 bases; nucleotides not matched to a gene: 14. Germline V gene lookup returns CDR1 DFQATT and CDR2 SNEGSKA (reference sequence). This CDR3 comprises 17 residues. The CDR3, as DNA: TGCAGTGCTAGCCCTGGGTATGCTAGCGGGAGTGGCGGGGAGCTGTTTTTT. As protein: CSASPGYASGSGGELFF.

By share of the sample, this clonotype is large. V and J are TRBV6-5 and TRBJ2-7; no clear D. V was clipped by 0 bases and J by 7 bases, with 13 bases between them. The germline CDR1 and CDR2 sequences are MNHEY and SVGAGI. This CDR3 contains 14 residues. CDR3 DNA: TGTGCCAGCAGTTACTCAGGCAGTCTGGGGGAGCAGTACTTC. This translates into CASSYSGSLGEQYF.

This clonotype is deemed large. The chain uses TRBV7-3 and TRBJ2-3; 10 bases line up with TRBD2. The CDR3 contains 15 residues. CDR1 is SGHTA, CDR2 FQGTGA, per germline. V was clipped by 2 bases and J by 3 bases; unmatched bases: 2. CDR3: CASSLLAGVTDTQYF. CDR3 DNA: TGTGCCAGCAGCTTACTAGCGGGAGTGACAGATACGCAGTATTTT.

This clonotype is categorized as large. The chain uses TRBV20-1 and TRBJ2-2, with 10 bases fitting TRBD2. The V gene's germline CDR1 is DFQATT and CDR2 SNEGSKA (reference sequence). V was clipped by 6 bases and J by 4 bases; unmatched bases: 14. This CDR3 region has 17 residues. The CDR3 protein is CSATRSSGSSITGELFF. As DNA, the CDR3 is TGCAGTGCCACCCGTTCTAGCGGGAGTAGTATCACCGGGGAGCTGTTTTTT.

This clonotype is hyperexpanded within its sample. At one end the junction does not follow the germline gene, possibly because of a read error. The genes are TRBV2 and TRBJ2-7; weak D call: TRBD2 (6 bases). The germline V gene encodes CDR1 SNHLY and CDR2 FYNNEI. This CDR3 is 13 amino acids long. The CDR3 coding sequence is TGTGCCAGCAGAGAAGGACTATCCGACGAGCAGTACTTC. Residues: CASREGLSDEQYF.

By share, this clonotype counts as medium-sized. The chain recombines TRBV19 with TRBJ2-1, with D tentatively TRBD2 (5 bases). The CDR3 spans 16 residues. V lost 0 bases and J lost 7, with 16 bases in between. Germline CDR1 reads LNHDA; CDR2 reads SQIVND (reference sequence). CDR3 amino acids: CASSIEGSLTFNEQFF. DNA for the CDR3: TGTGCCAGTAGTATAGAAGGGAGCCTGACGTTTAATGAGCAGTTCTTC.